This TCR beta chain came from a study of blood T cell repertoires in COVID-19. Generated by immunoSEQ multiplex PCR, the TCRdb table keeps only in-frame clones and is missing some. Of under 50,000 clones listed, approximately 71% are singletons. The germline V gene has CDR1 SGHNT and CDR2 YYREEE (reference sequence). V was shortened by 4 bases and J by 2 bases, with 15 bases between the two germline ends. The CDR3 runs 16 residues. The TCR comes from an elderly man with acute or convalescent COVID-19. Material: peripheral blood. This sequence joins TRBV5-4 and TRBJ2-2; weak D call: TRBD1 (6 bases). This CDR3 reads CASSPERGGNTGELFF. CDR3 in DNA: TGTGCCAGCAGCCCCGAACGTGGGGGCAACACCGGGGAGCTGTTTTTT. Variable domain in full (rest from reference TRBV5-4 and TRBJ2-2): ETGVTQSPTHLIKTRGQQVTLRCSSQSGHNTVSWYQQALGQGPQFIFQYYREEENGRGNFPPRFSGLQFPNYSSELNVNALELDDSALYLCASSPERGGNTGELFFGEGSRLTVL.